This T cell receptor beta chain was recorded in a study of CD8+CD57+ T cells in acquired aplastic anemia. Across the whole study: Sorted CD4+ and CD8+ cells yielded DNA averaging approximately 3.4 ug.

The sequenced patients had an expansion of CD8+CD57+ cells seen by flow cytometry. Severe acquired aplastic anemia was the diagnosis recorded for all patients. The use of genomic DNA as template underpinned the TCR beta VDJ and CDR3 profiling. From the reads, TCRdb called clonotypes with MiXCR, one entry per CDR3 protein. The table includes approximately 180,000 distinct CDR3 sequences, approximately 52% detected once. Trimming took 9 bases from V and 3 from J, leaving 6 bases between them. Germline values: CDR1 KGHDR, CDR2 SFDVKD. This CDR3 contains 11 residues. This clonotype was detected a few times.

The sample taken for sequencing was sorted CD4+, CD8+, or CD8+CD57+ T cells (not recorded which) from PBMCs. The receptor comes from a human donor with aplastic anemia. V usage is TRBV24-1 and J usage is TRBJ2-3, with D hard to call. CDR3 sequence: CATRDTDTQYF. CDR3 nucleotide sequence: TGTGCCACCCGAGATACAGATACGCAGTATTTT.